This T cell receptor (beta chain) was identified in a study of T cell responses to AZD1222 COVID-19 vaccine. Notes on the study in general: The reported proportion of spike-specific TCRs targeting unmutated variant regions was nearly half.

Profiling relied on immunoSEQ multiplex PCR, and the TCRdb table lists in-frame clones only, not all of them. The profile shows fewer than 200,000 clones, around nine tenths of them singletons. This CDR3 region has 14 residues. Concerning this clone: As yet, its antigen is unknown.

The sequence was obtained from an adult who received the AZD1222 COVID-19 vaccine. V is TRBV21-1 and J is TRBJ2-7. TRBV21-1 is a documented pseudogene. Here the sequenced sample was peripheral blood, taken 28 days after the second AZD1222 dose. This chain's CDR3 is CASSKRVPRSEQYF. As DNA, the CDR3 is TGTGCCAGCAGCAAAAGGGTCCCTAGGAGCGAGCAGTACTTC.